The 14 T cell receptor beta chains below all came from one sample that was sequenced in a study of T cell changes during pregnancy in multiple sclerosis. Sequencing was performed with immunoSEQ multiplex PCR; in TCRdb, only in-frame clones are kept and a portion is missing. Seen here are some 59,000 clones, roughly nine tenths observed once, and the top ten hold under 3%. The sample in question was peripheral blood, obtained in the first trimester of pregnancy. The receptors originated from a female donor with multiple sclerosis, enrolled in a pregnancy study.

The chain combines TRBV11-2 with TRBJ2-5, with 11 positions matching TRBD2. With V trimmed by 5 bases and J by 1 base, 9 bases remained unmatched. The germline CDR1 and CDR2 sequences are SGHAT and FQNNGV. The CDR3 consists of 17 residues. The DNA of the CDR3 is TGTGCCAGCAGCCGCCGAGATAGCGGGAGGGCCCAAGAGACCCAGTACTTC. This translates into CASSRRDSGRAQETQYF.

The genes are TRBV5-5 and TRBJ1-2, with 7 positions matching TRBD1. V shed 5 bases, J shed 3 bases, and the junction held 4 bases outside the gene matches. This CDR3 has 13 residues. Germline V gene data show CDR1 as SGHKS and CDR2 as YYEKEE (reference sequence). CDR3 in DNA: TGTGCCAGCAGGACAGGGCTAGACTATGGCTACACCTTC. Translating gives CASRTGLDYGYTF. Together with reference TRBV5-5 and TRBJ1-2, the CDR3 gives the full variable domain: DAGVTQSPTHLIKTRGQQVTLRCSPISGHKSVSWYQQVLGQGPQFIFQYYEKEERGRGNFPDRFSARQFPNYSSELNVNALLLGDSALYLCASRTGLDYGYTFGSGTRLTVV.

This chain joins TRBV4-1 and TRBJ2-7; TRBD1 matches 7 bases. The CDR3 contains 17 residues. CDR1 is MGHRA and CDR2 is YSYEKL in the germline V gene. With 3 bases clipped from V and 2 bases from J, the junction kept 13 bases outside the gene matches. As DNA, the CDR3 is TGCGCCAGCAGCCATGCGACGGGACAGCAAAACCCCTACGAGCAGTACTTC. Translated, it gives CASSHATGQQNPYEQYF.

Of note for this clone: The same CDR3 also results from other DNA sequences found in this sample. This sequence joins TRBV7-2 and TRBJ2-5; D unresolved. The CDR3 spans 11 residues. V was shortened by 5 bases and J by 2 bases, with 3 bases between the two germline ends. CDR1 and CDR2 from the germline V gene are SGHTA and FQGNSA. CDR3 in DNA: TGTGCCAGCAGCCTACAAGAGACCCAGTACTTC. Protein product: CASSLQETQYF. Full variable domain (outside the CDR3, taken from reference TRBV7-2 and TRBJ2-5): GAGVSQSPSNKVTEKGKDVELRCDPISGHTALYWYRQSLGQGLEFLIYFQGNSAPDKSGLPSDRFSAERTGGSVSTLTIQRTQQEDSAVYLCASSLQETQYFGPGTRLLVL.

The DNA for the CDR3 is TGTGCCATCTCGGACAGGGGGAACACCATATATTTT. It encodes CAISDRGNTIYF. The genes are TRBV10-3 and TRBJ1-3; 10 nucleotides line up with TRBD1. V was clipped by 8 bases and J by 7 bases; unmatched bases: 2. This CDR3 contains 12 residues. Germline V lookup: CDR1 ENHRY, CDR2 SYGVKD.

This chain links TRBV18 with TRBJ2-2; 10 nucleotides line up with TRBD2. The CDR3 is 16 amino acids. The J segment lost 7 bases and the V segment lost 0 bases, leaving 5 bases of the junction unmatched. Germline loops: CDR1 KGHSH, CDR2 LQKENI. The CDR3 nucleotides are TGTGCCAGCTCACCACCAAGCGGGGGGGCCGTCGGGGAGCTGTTTTTT. It translates to CASSPPSGGAVGELFF.

CDR3 residues: CASSVAGQGTDTQYF. The CDR3 region has the DNA TGTGCCAGCAGCGTCGCGGGACAGGGTACAGATACGCAGTATTTT. V is TRBV9 and J is TRBJ2-3; 9 nucleotides align to TRBD1. With 2 bases clipped from V and 3 bases from J, the junction kept 4 bases outside the gene matches. Germline CDR1 reads SGDLS; CDR2 reads YYNGEE. This CDR3 comprises 15 residues.

This clone turned up a few times. The V gene is TRBV6-1, the J gene TRBJ1-2; 7 bases fit TRBD1. The CDR3 runs to 13 residues. Germline V CDR1 and CDR2: MNHNS, SASEGT. Trimming at V came to 6 bases and at J to 6 bases, leaving 7 bases not matched to a gene. CDR3 residues: CASSSTGAHGYTF. As DNA, the CDR3 is TGTGCCAGCAGCTCAACAGGGGCCCATGGCTACACCTTC.

This chain links TRBV4-1 with TRBJ2-5; 12 bases agree with TRBD2. This CDR3 region has 16 residues. The V gene's germline CDR1 is MGHRA and CDR2 YSYEKL. J lost 1 base, V lost 4 bases, and 4 bases had no gene match. CDR3 sequence: CASSRGTSGLQETQYF. The CDR3 DNA follows: TGCGCCAGCAGCCGCGGGACTAGCGGGCTCCAAGAGACCCAGTACTTC.

The J gene is TRBJ2-7, the V gene TRBV28; TRBD1 matches 7 bases. Germline values: CDR1 MDHEN, CDR2 SYDVKM. V was clipped by 7 bases and J by 0 bases; unmatched bases: 9. The CDR3 covers 15 residues. The CDR3 loop is CASTPIAGGSYEQYF. As DNA, the CDR3 is TGTGCCAGCACCCCGATCGCAGGGGGCTCCTACGAGCAGTACTTC.

The chain carries TRBV9 and TRBJ1-2, with no clear D. Trimming removed 3 bases from V and 0 bases from J, with 6 bases in between. The germline V gene has CDR1 SGDLS and CDR2 YYNGEE. The CDR3 covers 13 residues. CDR3: CASSAGANYGYTF. CDR3 DNA: TGTGCCAGCAGCGCCGGAGCTAACTATGGCTACACCTTC.

The chain carries TRBV19 and TRBJ2-1; 9 bases fit TRBD1. Germline assignment: CDR1 LNHDA and CDR2 SQIVND (reference sequence). The CDR3 sequence is 15 residues long. V lost 4 bases and J lost 8; bases outside the gene matches: 9. CDR3 amino acids: CASSKQGAGVHEQFF. CDR3 sequence (DNA): TGTGCCAGTAGTAAACAGGGGGCGGGGGTCCATGAGCAGTTCTTC.

The chain couples TRBV7-9 to TRBJ1-1, with TRBD1 as a possible D gene (6 bases). V lost 1 base and J lost 1, with 13 bases in between. The CDR3 contains 16 residues. Germline CDR1 SEHNR, CDR2 FQNEAQ (reference sequence). As DNA, the CDR3 is TGTGCCAGCAGCTTAGGTTGGGGACAATCGAACACTGAAGCTTTCTTT. Amino acids: CASSLGWGQSNTEAFF.

The CDR3 DNA sequence: TGTGCCAGCTCCCCAGCGGGGGGTCCGGGGTCCGAGACCCAGTACTTC. This codes for CASSPAGGPGSETQYF. The chain joins TRBV11-2 to TRBJ2-5; 9 bases fit TRBD2. CDR1 and CDR2 (germline): SGHAT, FQNNGV. J lost 5 bases, V lost 8 bases, and 15 bases had no gene match. The length of the CDR3 is 16 residues.